The clone carrying this TCR beta chain turned up a few times. The target antigen is unknown. A junction end diverges from the germline sequence, so it may reflect a read error. This record belongs to a study of T-cell reconstitution after alpha-beta-depleted transplantation in children. Points from the study as a whole: Expanded clones from the graft, numbering several hundred, reportedly supplied alpha-beta T cells about two months after transplant. Diversity and T-cell counts at one year after transplant derived mostly from new T cells.

During its preparation, the TCRbeta library received unique molecular identifiers. TCRdb itself ran the PCR reads through MiXCR, one entry per CDR3 protein. The sample lists 700,000 to 950,000 distinct CDR3 sequences, 16% occurring once. Germline V gene data show CDR1 as DFQATT and CDR2 as SNEGSKA (reference sequence). The CDR3 consists of 16 residues. The chain employs TRBV20-1 and TRBJ2-2; D may match TRBD1 or TRBD2 (5 bases each). Specimen: PBMCs, mostly from graft donor cells, collected 360 days after TCRalphabeta/CD19-depleted stem cell transplant. The sequence derives from a male patient aged 10 to 17 who had a stem cell transplant for acute lymphoblastic leukemia, so the T cells may come from the graft donor. CDR3 nucleotide sequence: TGCTGTGCTAGATATGGGGGTTGGGGGAACACCGGGGAGCTGTTTTTT. Its protein is CCARYGGWGNTGELFF.